A selection of T cell receptor beta chains follows, all from one sample in a study of cytomegalovirus exposure and HLA in healthy donors. Clones were read by immunoSEQ multiplex PCR, and TCRdb kept only the in-frame ones, dropping some. This table has under 200,000 clones, about 82% appearing once. The sequencing input was PBMCs. The origin of the receptors is a woman in her forties or fifties in good health and CMV-seropositive. Both conserved end residues are part of each CDR3. Each record gives: D gene, V gene, J gene, clone size, CDR3 protein, CDR3 DNA. D genes are given only for firm matches. Clone size, where shown, is once, few, many, or a class for clones that have expanded.

d_gene: -
v_gene: TRBV5-6
j_gene: TRBJ2-3
abundance: once
CDR3aa: CASSFTDTDTQYF
CDR3nt: TGTGCCAGCAGCTTCACAGACACAGATACGCAGTATTTT

d_gene: TRBD1
v_gene: TRBV5-4
j_gene: TRBJ2-7
abundance: -
CDR3aa: CASSPGTGTYEQYF
CDR3nt: TGTGCCAGCAGTCCCGGGACAGGGACCTACGAGCAGTACTTC

d_gene: -
v_gene: TRBV6-5
j_gene: TRBJ2-4
abundance: -
CDR3aa: CASRQSFLSIQYF
CDR3nt: TGTGCCAGCAGACAGTCGTTTTTAAGCATTCAGTACTTC

d_gene: -
v_gene: TRBV29-1
j_gene: TRBJ2-1
abundance: -
CDR3aa: CSVVPPQGGYEQFF
CDR3nt: TGCAGCGTTGTGCCCCCACAGGGTGGCTATGAGCAGTTCTTC

d_gene: -
v_gene: TRBV19
j_gene: TRBJ2-2
abundance: -
CDR3aa: CASSPGLNTGELFF
CDR3nt: TGTGCCAGTAGTCCGGGACTGAACACCGGGGAGCTGTTTTTT

d_gene: TRBD1
v_gene: TRBV7-2
j_gene: TRBJ1-2
abundance: few
CDR3aa: CASSSPRGISGTDNYGYTF
CDR3nt: TGTGCCAGCAGCTCACCAAGGGGAATATCCGGGACAGACAACTATGGCTACACCTTC

d_gene: TRBD1
v_gene: TRBV7-6
j_gene: TRBJ1-2
abundance: -
CDR3aa: CASSFAGQGQGYTF
CDR3nt: TGTGCCAGCAGCTTCGCGGGACAGGGCCAAGGCTACACCTTC

d_gene: -
v_gene: TRBV7-2
j_gene: TRBJ2-6
abundance: -
CDR3aa: CASSPKTQGPPVFVGLTF
CDR3nt: TGTGCCAGCAGCCCAAAGACGCAGGGGCCCCCGGTTTTTGTGGGCCTGACTTTC

d_gene: -
v_gene: TRBV2
j_gene: TRBJ1-2
abundance: -
CDR3aa: CASSTIEGYGYTF
CDR3nt: TGTGCCAGCAGTACGATAGAGGGCTATGGCTACACCTTC

d_gene: -
v_gene: TRBV21-1
j_gene: TRBJ1-2
abundance: -
CDR3aa: CASRLLTEANYGYTF
CDR3nt: TGTGCCAGCCGCCTCCTGACAGAAGCTAACTATGGCTACACCTTC

d_gene: -
v_gene: TRBV7-3
j_gene: TRBJ2-5
abundance: few
CDR3aa: CASSSKRKGVQETQYF
CDR3nt: TGTGCCAGCAGCTCGAAGAGAAAAGGGGTCCAAGAGACCCAGTACTTC

d_gene: TRBD1
v_gene: TRBV4-1
j_gene: TRBJ1-5
abundance: once
CDR3aa: CASSQPGTAIVNQPQHF
CDR3nt: TGCGCCAGCAGCCAACCTGGGACAGCGATAGTCAATCAGCCCCAGCATTTT

d_gene: -
v_gene: TRBV7-3
j_gene: TRBJ1-1
abundance: -
CDR3aa: CASSLISVNTEAFF
CDR3nt: TGTGCCAGCAGCTTAATTTCTGTGAACACTGAAGCTTTCTTT

d_gene: -
v_gene: TRBV2
j_gene: TRBJ2-5
abundance: few
CDR3aa: CASSQGTSTETQYF
CDR3nt: TGTGCCAGCAGCCAGGGCACATCTACAGAGACCCAGTACTTC

d_gene: TRBD1
v_gene: TRBV29-1
j_gene: TRBJ2-5
abundance: -
CDR3aa: CSALQGAPGETQYF
CDR3nt: TGCAGCGCCCTACAGGGGGCGCCAGGAGAGACCCAGTACTTC

d_gene: TRBD2
v_gene: TRBV4-3
j_gene: TRBJ2-3
abundance: -
CDR3aa: CASSQVVGRAASDTQYF
CDR3nt: TGCGCCAGCAGCCAAGTAGTTGGGAGGGCCGCTTCAGATACGCAGTATTTT

d_gene: -
v_gene: TRBV29-1
j_gene: TRBJ2-7
abundance: once
CDR3aa: CSVEERRGNEQYF
CDR3nt: TGCAGCGTTGAAGAACGTCGGGGAAACGAGCAGTACTTC

d_gene: -
v_gene: TRBV5-5
j_gene: TRBJ2-7
abundance: -
CDR3aa: CASSLYWPGDGEQYF
CDR3nt: TGTGCCAGCAGCTTGTATTGGCCAGGGGACGGCGAGCAGTACTTC

d_gene: -
v_gene: TRBV15
j_gene: TRBJ2-7
abundance: once
CDR3aa: CATSRDKAGPRAMQYF
CDR3nt: TGTGCCACCAGCAGAGATAAAGCAGGGCCCCGGGCGATGCAGTACTTC

d_gene: TRBD1
v_gene: TRBV28
j_gene: TRBJ1-1
abundance: -
CDR3aa: CASSFGGTGGWVTEAFF
CDR3nt: TGTGCCAGCAGTTTTGGCGGGACAGGGGGCTGGGTCACTGAAGCTTTCTTT

d_gene: -
v_gene: TRBV7-2
j_gene: TRBJ2-2
abundance: -
CDR3aa: CASSFDSYTGELFF
CDR3nt: TGTGCCAGCAGCTTTGACAGTTACACCGGGGAGCTGTTTTTT

d_gene: -
v_gene: TRBV5-6
j_gene: TRBJ1-2
abundance: once
CDR3aa: CASSPVRGEGSF
CDR3nt: TGTGCCAGCAGCCCCGTCCGGGGGGAGGGCTCCTTC